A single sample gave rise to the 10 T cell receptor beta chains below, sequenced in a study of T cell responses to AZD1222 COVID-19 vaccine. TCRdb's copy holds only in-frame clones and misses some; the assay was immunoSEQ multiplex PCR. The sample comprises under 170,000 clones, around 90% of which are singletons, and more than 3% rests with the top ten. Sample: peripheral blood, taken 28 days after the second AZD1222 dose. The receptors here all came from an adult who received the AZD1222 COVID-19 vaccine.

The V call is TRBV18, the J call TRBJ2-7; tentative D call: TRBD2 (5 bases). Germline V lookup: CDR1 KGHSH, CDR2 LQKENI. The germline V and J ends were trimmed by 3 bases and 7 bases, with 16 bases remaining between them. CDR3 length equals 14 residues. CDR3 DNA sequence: TGTGCCAGCTCACCGAGCGGAGCCGTAAGAGAGCAGTACTTC. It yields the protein CASSPSGAVREQYF.

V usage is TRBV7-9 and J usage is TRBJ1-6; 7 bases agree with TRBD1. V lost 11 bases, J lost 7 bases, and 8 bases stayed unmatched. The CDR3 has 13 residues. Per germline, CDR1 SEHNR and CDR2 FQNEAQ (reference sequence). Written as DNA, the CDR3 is TGTGCCGGCTCGACAGGGTACAATTCACCCCTCCACTTT. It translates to CAGSTGYNSPLHF.

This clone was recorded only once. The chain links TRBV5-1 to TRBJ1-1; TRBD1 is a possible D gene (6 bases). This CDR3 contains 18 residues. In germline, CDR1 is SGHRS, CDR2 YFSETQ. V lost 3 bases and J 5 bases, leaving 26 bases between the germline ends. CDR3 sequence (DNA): TGCGCCAGCAGCTATAGTATTGGGACACCGGGCGGAGTGACTGAAGCTTTCTTT. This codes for CASSYSIGTPGGVTEAFF.

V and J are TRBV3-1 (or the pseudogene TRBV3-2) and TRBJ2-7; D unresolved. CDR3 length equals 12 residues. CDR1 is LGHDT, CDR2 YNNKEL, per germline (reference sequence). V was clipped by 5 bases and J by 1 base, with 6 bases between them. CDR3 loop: CASSGSSYEQYF. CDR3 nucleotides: TGTGCCAGCAGCGGGTCTTCCTACGAGCAGTACTTC.

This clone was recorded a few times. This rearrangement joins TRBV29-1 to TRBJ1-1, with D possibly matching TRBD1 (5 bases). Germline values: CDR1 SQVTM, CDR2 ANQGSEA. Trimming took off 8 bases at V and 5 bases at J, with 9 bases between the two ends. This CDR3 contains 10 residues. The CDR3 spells CSFKGTEAFF. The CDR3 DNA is TGCAGCTTCAAGGGGACTGAAGCTTTCTTT.

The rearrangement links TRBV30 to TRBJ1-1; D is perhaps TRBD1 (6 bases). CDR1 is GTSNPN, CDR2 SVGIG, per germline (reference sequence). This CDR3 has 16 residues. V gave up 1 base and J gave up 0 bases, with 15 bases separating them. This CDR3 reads CAWSGISDSLNTEAFF. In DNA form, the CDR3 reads TGTGCCTGGAGTGGCATTTCGGACAGTTTGAACACTGAAGCTTTCTTT.

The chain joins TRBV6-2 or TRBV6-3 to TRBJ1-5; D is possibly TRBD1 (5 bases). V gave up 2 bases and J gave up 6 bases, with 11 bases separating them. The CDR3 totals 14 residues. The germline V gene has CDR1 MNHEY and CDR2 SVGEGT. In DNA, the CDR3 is TGTGCCAGCAGTTACCAGGGACGGGGTCAGCCCCAGCATTTT. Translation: CASSYQGRGQPQHF.

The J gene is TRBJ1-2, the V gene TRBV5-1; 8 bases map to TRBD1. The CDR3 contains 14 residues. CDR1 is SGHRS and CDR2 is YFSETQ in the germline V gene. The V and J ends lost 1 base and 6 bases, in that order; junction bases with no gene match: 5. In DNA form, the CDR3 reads TGCGCCAGCAGCTTGAACAGGGGGGAAGATGGCTACACCTTC. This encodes CASSLNRGEDGYTF. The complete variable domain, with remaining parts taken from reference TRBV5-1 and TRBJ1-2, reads KAGVTQTPRYLIKTRGQQVTLSCSPISGHRSVSWYQQTPGQGLQFLFEYFSETQRNKGNFPGRFSGRQFSNSRSEMNVSTLELGDSALYLCASSLNRGEDGYTFGSGTRLTVV.

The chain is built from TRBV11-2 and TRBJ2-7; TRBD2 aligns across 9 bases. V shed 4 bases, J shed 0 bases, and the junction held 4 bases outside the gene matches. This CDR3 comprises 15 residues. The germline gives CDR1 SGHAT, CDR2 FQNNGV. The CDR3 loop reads CASSWTSENSYEQYF. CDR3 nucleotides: TGTGCCAGCAGCTGGACTAGCGAGAACTCCTACGAGCAGTACTTC.

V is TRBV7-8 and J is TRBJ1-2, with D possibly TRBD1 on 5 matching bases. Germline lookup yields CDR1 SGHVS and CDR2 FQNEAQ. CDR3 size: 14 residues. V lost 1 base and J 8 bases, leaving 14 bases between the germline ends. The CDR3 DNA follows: TGTGCCAGCAGCTTAGGGCAGGGCCTGGCCGGCTACACCTTC. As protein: CASSLGQGLAGYTF.